This T cell receptor (beta chain) is from a study of blood T cell repertoires in COVID-19. Study context: In each case, the material was cDNA or gDNA derived from T cells, B-cell-depleted T cells, or PBMCs.

Sequenced by immunoSEQ multiplex PCR; TCRdb stores in-frame clones only, minus some. In the table there are 350,000 to 400,000 clones, about 89% of which are singletons. This CDR3 spans 12 amino acids. V lost 7 bases and J 8 bases, leaving 12 bases between the germline ends. The V gene's germline CDR1 is MNHEY and CDR2 SMNVEV (reference sequence). Allocation to cohorts depended on clinical history reported by the participants. The rearrangement joins TRBV27 to TRBJ2-1; D may be TRBD1 (6 bases). This clonotype was obtained from a woman between 35 and 50 years old who had been exposed to COVID-19. Specimen: PBMCs or T cells enriched from blood (not recorded which). The CDR3 region is CASTTGSDEQFF. The CDR3 DNA reads as TGTGCCAGCACTACAGGGTCGGATGAGCAGTTCTTC.